Below, one T cell receptor beta chain is given with its context. The antigen it binds to is not known. The sample holds no much larger clone one base away, and base qualities are not on file. Relative to germline, V is 6 bases shorter and J is 0 bases shorter, with 11 bases between their ends. The CDR3 contains 15 residues, cysteine and phenylalanine counted. Solely the CDR3 DNA is kept, with 45 bases framed from the first base. The germline V gene sets CDR1 to MGHRA and CDR2 to YSYEKL. The source of the sample is a study of OX40 agonist ivuxolimab in advanced cancers. Regarding the complete study: Ivuxolimab, which targeted the costimulatory receptor OX40 (CD134), was an agonistic, fully human IgG2 monoclonal antibody. Intravenous ivuxolimab was administered to patients every 2 weeks at six dose levels: 0.01, 0.1, 0.3, 1.5, 3 and 10 mg/kg. Of the 50 to 55 patients in dose escalation, around 19 had hepatocellular carcinoma, around 15 had melanoma, 9 had renal cell carcinoma and 9 had head and neck cancer. The dose-escalation cohort was 82.7% male with a mean age of about 60 years, ranging from roughly 23 to 85. Patients were allowed to have had prior anti-PD-1, anti-PD-L1 or anti-CTLA-4 therapy, and 40% of the dose-escalation patients had been treated with checkpoint inhibitors. Three dose-escalation patients achieved partial responses, one with hepatocellular carcinoma and two with cutaneous melanoma. Peripheral TCRbeta sequencing aimed to test whether ivuxolimab altered TCR sequence diversity and caused clonal T-cell expansion. The paper describes the monotherapy dose-escalation part (N of about 54 patients) of the phase I trial of ivuxolimab.

The trial excluded patients who had a history of autoimmune disease or who were on systemic immunosuppression. Peripheral blood for TCR sequencing was collected from all dose cohorts at baseline, on cycle 4 day 1, and on cycle 7 day 1. The samples were taken from a phase I, first-in-human, multicenter, open-label dose-escalation trial of ivuxolimab. Adults with locally advanced or metastatic melanoma, renal cell carcinoma, hepatocellular carcinoma or head and neck squamous cell carcinoma were enrolled in the trial. Before TCR sequencing, CD4+ T cells and CD8+ T cells from peripheral blood were sorted into separate populations. To sequence the TCRbeta CDR3 region, genomic DNA was isolated from the sorted cells. TCRbeta CDR3 regions were sequenced using the immunoSEQ Assay. In TCRdb, the immuneACCESS table is reduced to in-frame sequences with V and J assigned. These tables do not hold every clone; where another copy was compared, an unresolved V gene accounts for under half, and the others remain unexplained. Present in this sample are tens of thousands of clones, around 94% of which were seen just once. The biggest ten clones account for 8% to 10% of the sample.

Summary of the overall study and its limitations: At doses from 0.1 to 3.0 mg/kg, clonal expansion was seen in both CD4+ and CD8+ blood T cells between baseline and week 6. On average, CD8+ T cells showed more expanded clones than CD4+ T cells after ivuxolimab. In the 0.1-3.0 mg/kg groups, partial responders had among the lowest normalized peripheral clonal expansion, particularly in CD8+ T cells. The antigen specificity of the peripheral T cells that underwent clonal expansion was not determined. Low levels of normalized T-cell clonal expansion were also seen in some patients who did not respond.

This TCR was sampled from an adult with an advanced solid tumor such as melanoma, head and neck, liver or kidney cancer. The material sequenced was CD4+ or CD8+ T cells sorted from blood, taken in a trial of the OX40 agonist ivuxolimab. The rearrangement combines TRBV4-1 with TRBJ1-4, with an unclear D gene assignment. The CDR3: CASRTTLATNEKLFF. The nucleotide sequence is TGCGCCAGCAGGACTACCCTTGCAACTAATGAAAAACTGTTTTTT.